A single sample is the source of the 16 T cell receptor beta chains below, sequenced in a study of neoadjuvant anti-PD-1 for oral cavity cancer. Specified time point: after neoadjuvant nivolumab, at surgical resection. This table comes from immunoSEQ multiplex PCR, and its TCRdb copy is limited to in-frame clones, with some not included. The sample contains more than 13,000 clones, over 65% of which appear only once. Here the sequenced sample was PBMCs, taken after nivolumab (anti-PD-1) treatment. The origin of the receptors is a person aged 35-79 years with oral cavity squamous cell carcinoma.

This chain joins TRBV7-9 and TRBJ2-3; unclear D gene. The CDR3 contains 12 residues. The V gene lost 5 bases and the J gene lost 5 bases, with 8 bases spanning the gap. From germline, CDR1 is SEHNR and CDR2 FQNEAQ (reference sequence). CDR3 nucleotides: TGTGCCAGCAGCCCGCCGGGAGATACGCAGTATTTT. Translated, it gives CASSPPGDTQYF.

The chain links TRBV29-1 to TRBJ2-1; D is unclear. Germline CDR1 and CDR2: SQVTM and ANQGSEA. This CDR3 spans 13 amino acids. V dropped 0 bases and J dropped 4 bases, with 7 bases sitting between them. Here the CDR3 DNA reads TGCAGCGTTGAAGATCTCAGGTACAATGAGCAGTTCTTC. It yields the protein CSVEDLRYNEQFF.

The rearrangement links TRBV2 to TRBJ1-2, with TRBD1 matching 12 bases. The CDR3 consists of 16 residues. The V and J ends lost 6 bases and 7 bases, in that order; junction bases with no gene match: 12. Per the germline V gene, CDR1 is SNHLY and CDR2 is FYNNEI. The CDR3 nucleotides read TGTGCCAGCAGATTCAAACCGGGACAGGGGGCCGTTGGCTACACCTTC. This codes for CASRFKPGQGAVGYTF.

The rearrangement uses TRBV18 and TRBJ2-7; TRBD1 matches 10 bases. The CDR3 length is 14 residues. V shed 3 bases, J shed 6 bases, and the junction held 5 bases outside the gene matches. Germline lookup yields CDR1 KGHSH and CDR2 LQKENI. The CDR3 bases are TGTGCCAGCTCACCCGGACAGGGGGGTGGCGAGCAGTACTTC. This gives the protein CASSPGQGGGEQYF. The whole variable domain, remainder taken from reference TRBV18 and TRBJ2-7, is NAGVMQNPRHLVRRRGQEARLRCSPMKGHSHVYWYRQLPEEGLKFMVYLQKENIIDESGMPKERFSAEFPKEGPSILRIQQVVRGDSAAYFCASSPGQGGGEQYFGPGTRLTVT.

As DNA, the CDR3 is TGTGCCAGTAGTCCGGTTGGGGGGGTCACCGGGGAGCTGTTTTTT. Residues: CASSPVGGVTGELFF. The chain joins TRBV19 to TRBJ2-2; 7 nucleotides line up with TRBD2. V trimming: 5 bases; J trimming: 4 bases; junction bases outside the gene matches: 7. The CDR3 length is 15 residues. The germline CDR1 and CDR2 sequences are LNHDA and SQIVND (reference sequence).

The J gene is TRBJ1-3, the V gene TRBV19; D is unresolved. Germline V lookup: CDR1 LNHDA, CDR2 SQIVND (reference sequence). Deletions cut 6 bases from V and 3 bases from J, with 15 bases between. The CDR3 loop spans 15 amino acids. CDR3 sequence (DNA): TGTGCCAGTAGCGCCCGTGCGGCGGGTGGAAACACCATATATTTT. Amino acid sequence: CASSARAAGGNTIYF.

This clone was counted a few times. This rearrangement joins TRBV6-1 to TRBJ2-7; 9 bases fit TRBD1. In germline, CDR1 is MNHNS, CDR2 SASEGT. The V segment lost 8 bases and the J segment 3 bases; nucleotides outside the gene matches: 11. The CDR3 has 15 residues. The CDR3 region is CASGRTGTGHYEQYF. The CDR3 DNA reads as TGTGCCAGCGGCCGAACCGGGACAGGGCACTACGAGCAGTACTTC.

This clone has a handful of counts. V is TRBV5-5 and J is TRBJ2-7; D not certain. This CDR3 contains 14 residues. Germline V gives CDR1 SGHKS, CDR2 YYEKEE (reference sequence). The V end lost 0 bases, the J end lost 4 bases, and 11 bases lay between the germline ends. The CDR3 reads CASSLAGQTYEQYF. CDR3 nucleotides: TGTGCCAGCAGCTTGGCCGGGCAGACTTACGAGCAGTACTTC. Together with reference TRBV5-5 and TRBJ2-7, the CDR3 gives the full variable domain: DAGVTQSPTHLIKTRGQQVTLRCSPISGHKSVSWYQQVLGQGPQFIFQYYEKEERGRGNFPDRFSARQFPNYSSELNVNALLLGDSALYLCASSLAGQTYEQYFGPGTRLTVT.

The gene calls are TRBV7-2 and TRBJ2-3; the match to TRBD2 covers 14 bases. The CDR3 has 19 amino acids. Trimming removed 2 bases from V and 2 bases from J; junction bases left unmatched: 9. The V gene's germline CDR1 is SGHTA and CDR2 FQGNSA. CDR3 bases: TGTGCCAGCAGCTTACTGGGACTAGCGGGAGTCCTTTCCACAGATACGCAGTATTTT. It is translated as CASSLLGLAGVLSTDTQYF.

The chain recombines TRBV25-1 with TRBJ2-2; D not certain. Per the germline V gene, CDR1 is MGHDK and CDR2 is SYGVNS. The CDR3 loop spans 15 amino acids. V lost 3 bases and J 4 bases, leaving 12 bases between the germline ends. The CDR3 DNA reads as TGTGCCAGCAGTGACCTGAAAAGGCCCACCGGGGAGCTGTTTTTT. Translated: CASSDLKRPTGELFF.

This clone was seen only a few times. The chain carries TRBV19 and TRBJ1-5; D might be TRBD1 (5 bases). Germline CDR1 is LNHDA and CDR2 is SQIVND (reference sequence). Trimming left V 2 bases short and J 7 bases short, with 12 bases between. This CDR3 is built from 14 residues. CDR3 DNA sequence: TGTGCCAGTAGTATATTAGGGGTAGGGCAGCCCCAGCATTTT. Its protein product is CASSILGVGQPQHF. The variable domain in full, with the rest retrieved from reference TRBV19 and TRBJ1-5, is DGGITQSPKYLFRKEGQNVTLSCEQNLNHDAMYWYRQDPGQGLRLIYYSQIVNDFQKGDIAEGYSVSREKKESFPLTVTSAQKNPTAFYLCASSILGVGQPQHFGDGTRLSIL.

The chain joins TRBV19 to TRBJ1-2, with D unclear. The V end was cut by 3 bases, the J end by 3 bases, with 11 bases between. The CDR3 loop spans 14 amino acids. Germline CDR1 is LNHDA and CDR2 is SQIVND (reference sequence). The CDR3 here is CASSISSGYYGYTF. CDR3 in DNA: TGTGCCAGTAGTATTTCTAGCGGCTACTATGGCTACACCTTC.

The gene calls are TRBV15 and TRBJ2-2; no definite D call. This CDR3 is built from 18 residues. Between the trimmed V and J ends, which lost 2 bases and 4 bases, there was a span of 20 bases. Germline CDR1 and CDR2: LNHNV and YYDKDF (reference sequence). The CDR3 DNA reads TGTGCCACCAGCAGACCTGGAGTCGCCGGTGGGCGCACCGGGGAGCTGTTTTTT. It codes for CATSRPGVAGGRTGELFF.

The chain recombines TRBV28 with TRBJ2-7, with a possible D match to TRBD1 (5 bases). Germline values: CDR1 MDHEN, CDR2 SYDVKM. The CDR3 has 12 residues. V lost 6 bases to trimming and J lost 3 bases, with 9 bases between them. The CDR3 spells CASSHQGYEQYF. The CDR3 bases are TGTGCCAGCAGCCATCAGGGCTACGAGCAGTACTTC.

The gene calls are TRBV6-5 and TRBJ1-1, with a possible D match to TRBD1 (5 bases). CDR1 is MNHEY, CDR2 SVGAGI, per germline. V lost 7 bases and J 0 bases, leaving 15 bases between the germline ends. There are 15 residues in the CDR3. The CDR3 region has the DNA TGTGCCAGCACCCAAACGGGGGTCATGAACACTGAAGCTTTCTTT. Translation gives CASTQTGVMNTEAFF.

The chain combines TRBV10-3 with TRBJ2-7, with 7 bases aligning to TRBD2. With V trimmed by 3 bases and J by 4 bases, 9 bases remained unmatched. There are 15 residues in the CDR3. Germline V CDR1 and CDR2: ENHRY, SYGVKD. As DNA, the CDR3 is TGTGCCATCAGTGAAGCCCGCGGGGGAGTTTACGAGCAGTACTTC. Encoded protein: CAISEARGGVYEQYF.